This T cell receptor (beta chain) was identified in a study of CD8+CD57+ T cells in acquired aplastic anemia. Overall study context: Each DNA sample taken from sorted CD4+ and CD8+ cells came to around 3.4 ug on average.

The use of genomic DNA as template underpinned the TCR beta VDJ and CDR3 profiling. TCRdb re-derived calls from the reads in MiXCR, one entry per CDR3 protein. The sample yields tens of thousands of distinct CDR3 sequences, roughly two thirds seen once. This clonotype was picked up many times. Germline CDR1 and CDR2: SGHRS and YFSETQ. The CDR3 runs to 16 residues. V was pared by 7 bases and J by 1 base, with 15 bases between. Sequenced patients had shown CD8+CD57+ cell expansion by flow cytometry. Sequencing input: sorted CD4+, CD8+, or CD8+CD57+ T cells (not recorded which) from PBMCs. The chain links TRBV5-1 to TRBJ2-6, with D unresolved. This clonotype was obtained from a human donor with aplastic anemia. DNA of the CDR3: TGCGCCAGCTCTCCATGGGTGGGATCTGGGGCCAACGTCCTGACTTTC. Translated: CASSPWVGSGANVLTF.